This TCR beta chain was captured by sequencing in a study of beta chain features in type 1 diabetes. This clone has a handful of counts. CD45RO/CCR7/CD25/CD127/CD95/CD27 sorting isolated CD4+ naive, central memory, regulatory and stem cell-like memory cells. V dropped 1 base and J dropped 2; count of bases not matched to a gene: 2. The CDR3 contains 15 residues. Germline CDR1 reads SGHVS; CDR2 reads FNYEAQ. The sequenced template was cDNA made from the entire isolated RNA. Read counts averaged approximately 3.5 million for samples of naive, central memory and regulatory T cells. Using immunoSEQ multiplex PCR, the repertoire was profiled, and TCRdb retains in-frame clones only, with some absent. The repertoire holds 300,000 to 400,000 clones, around 12% seen once, with under 0.02% in the top ten.

Material for sequencing was naive CD4+ T cells from blood. This sequence joins TRBV7-6 and TRBJ2-7, with 10 bases lining up with TRBD1. This clonotype originated in a man between 18 and 35 years old in good health. Here the CDR3 DNA reads TGTGCCAGCAGCTTAGGAGGGACAGGGGCCTACGAGCAGTACTTC. Translation: CASSLGGTGAYEQYF. The full variable domain, in which reference TRBV7-6 and TRBJ2-7 provide the parts outside the CDR3, is GAGVSQSPRYKVTKRGQDVALRCDPISGHVSLYWYRQALGQGPEFLTYFNYEAQQDKSGLPNDRFSAERPEGSISTLTIQRTEQRDSAMYRCASSLGGTGAYEQYFGPGTRLTVT.